This TCR beta chain stems from a study of T-cell memory formation after mild COVID-19. As regards this clonotype: The antigen is undetermined.

Per the germline V gene, CDR1 is MDHEN and CDR2 is SYDVKM. V lost 5 bases, J lost 1 base, and 12 bases lay in between. This CDR3 region has 14 residues. The study's findings and limits: Mainly CM and EM harbored the contracting CD4+ clones; mainly EMRA harbored the CD8+ ones. Detection of some responders pre-infection suggested pre-existing cross-reactive memory T cells participated.

UMIs and sample barcodes were carried by the TCR alpha and TCR beta cDNA libraries that 5'RACE produced using constant-segment primers. TCRdb reprocessed the 5' RACE reads with MiXCR, giving one entry per CDR3 protein. The profile shows around 430,000 distinct CDR3 sequences, 15% to 20% of them singletons. Sequenced sample: PBMCs or a T cell subset sorted from them (not recorded which). V and J are TRBV28 and TRBJ2-7; D not certain. The receptor's source is a man between 18 and 29 years old who had mild COVID-19 (a few samples of this study predate the infection). Cell type and time point are not known. CDR3 nucleotides: TGTGCCAGCAGTCCAGTGCCCTCTTCCTACGAGCAGTACGTC. As protein: CASSPVPSSYEQYV.